This is a list of T cell receptor beta chains from one sample in a study of breast tumors, draining lymph nodes, adjacent tissues. TCRdb re-analysed the multiplex PCR reads in MiXCR, keeping a single row per CDR3 protein. The sample yields under 250,000 distinct CDR3 sequences, less than 40% seen once. Sequencing input: axillary lymph node tissue. These receptors came from a female donor with breast cancer. Some clones in this sample may be carry-over from other donors' samples. Each CDR3 is given without its conserved first and last residue. Clone size is shown for a subset of rows, as once, few, many or a class of expanded clone.

V	J	size	CDR3
TRBV20-1	TRBJ1-6	many	SARGQGVDSPLH
TRBV20-1	TRBJ2-5	-	SARGGLAGVLETQY
TRBV29-1	TRBJ2-3	-	SVFSGIPRTDTQY
TRBV2	TRBJ1-5	once	ANSEAAVRHQPQH
TRBV6-1	TRBJ1-1	-	AGRRRTNTEAF
TRBV4-1	TRBJ2-7	many	ASSQVTWTSGPYEQY
TRBV6-6	TRBJ2-5	many	ASSTGRSYQETQY
TRBV20-1	TRBJ2-5	-	SVTPPLGAVVETQY
TRBV6-2/TRBV6-3	TRBJ2-3	-	ASNPLSTDTQY
TRBV24-1	TRBJ2-3	many	ATSDLIGASSTDTQY
TRBV6-2/TRBV6-3	TRBJ2-3	-	ASSYIGGGADTQY
TRBV5-5	TRBJ2-7	many	ASSLKATGPTTAYEQY
TRBV20-1	TRBJ1-6	-	SAKGANSPVH
TRBV30	TRBJ1-1	few	AWSTGWNTEAF
TRBV11-2	TRBJ2-3	-	ASSPRAAGGGDTQY
TRBV7-2	TRBJ1-2	once	ASSYDRVGYT
TRBV7-7	TRBJ2-5	many	ASSHYHGETQY
TRBV20-1	TRBJ2-3	many	SALGHPAPSGTSGSWKTDTQY
TRBV6-2/TRBV6-3	TRBJ2-7	many	ASSKLAGAKGRFYEQY
TRBV10-3	TRBJ2-5	-	AISERDPGWETQY
TRBV2	TRBJ2-5	many	ASSDGIAGQEETQY
TRBV11-2	TRBJ2-3	many	ASSSTGTSGITDTQY
TRBV2	TRBJ1-1	few	ASRAEVWTEAF
TRBV2	TRBJ1-1	few	ASSVSRNTEAF
TRBV3-1	TRBJ2-7	many	ASSQERASGRDEQY
TRBV5-5	TRBJ2-5	many	ASSSPLGTTIQETQY
TRBV14	TRBJ1-1	few	ASSSRQLNTEAF
TRBV5-1	TRBJ2-6	-	ASSPGGGTLT
TRBV7-3	TRBJ2-1	many	ASRGPFPLCSYNEQF
TRBV12-3/TRBV12-4	TRBJ1-4	-	ASSFQRGGEKLF
TRBV20-1	TRBJ2-1	many	SALDYLSVNEQF
TRBV9	TRBJ2-7	many	ASSRGPPGSEQY
TRBV5-1	TRBJ1-2	many	ASSLGDRDYGYT
TRBV7-9	TRBJ1-2	-	ASSDTGANYGYT
TRBV20-1	TRBJ2-5	many	SATPGQGRAETQY
TRBV5-5	TRBJ1-1	-	ASSFLTEAF
TRBV19	TRBJ1-5	many	ASSIETGRTDQPQH
TRBV12-3/TRBV12-4	TRBJ2-3	many	ASTWTSGKLTDTQY
TRBV18	TRBJ2-1	few	ASSPLSASSRHAEQF
TRBV30	TRBJ1-4	many	AWSAGQGNEKLF
TRBV18	TRBJ2-7	many	ASSPRYEGAEQY
TRBV7-9	TRBJ1-2	many	ASSLARDSPGYT
TRBV5-1	TRBJ2-5	many	ASSWGGDQETQY
TRBV6-5	TRBJ2-7	many	ASSPASSSYEQY
TRBV4-2	TRBJ2-3	once	ASGRTSVSTDTQY
TRBV7-9	TRBJ2-5	-	ASSLAGGPQY
TRBV6-2/TRBV6-3	TRBJ2-1	many	ASSYQTGTSGTRTYNEQF
TRBV7-2	TRBJ2-5	-	ASSPRLAGVAETQY
TRBV6-5	TRBJ2-1	few	ASSHDGGYNEQF
TRBV7-9	TRBJ1-5	many	ASSPAGGPPQH